This T cell receptor beta chain derives from a study of T cells in Graves' hyperthyroidism and ophthalmopathy. Amplified TCR beta CDR3 regions came from RNA transcripts. First-round RT-PCR of the TCR CDR3 relied on the HTBI primer set. Via MiXCR, TCRdb re-called the multiplex PCR reads, giving one row per CDR3 protein. The table has some 570,000 distinct CDR3 sequences, 13% to 15% seen once; the top ten hold approximately 6.4%. This CDR3 is 14 amino acids long. V lost 5 bases and J lost 0, with 10 bases in between. Germline V lookup: CDR1 SGHTA, CDR2 FQGNSA. Uncontrolled infection, other autoimmune disease, pregnancy or lactation disqualified patients from enrolment. Clinicians diagnosed patients from clinical symptoms, serum thyroxine and TRAb, thyroid ultrasound and orbital computed tomography. Extraction of PBMCs used roughly 9.6 ml of fresh peripheral blood.

The TCR sequence derives from a woman aged 18 to 35 with Graves' ophthalmopathy. The material sequenced was blood. The V call is TRBV7-2, the J call TRBJ1-2; the D is unclear. The CDR3 reads CASSLPASNYGYTF. CDR3 bases: TGTGCCAGCAGCCTACCTGCTTCTAACTATGGCTACACCTTC.